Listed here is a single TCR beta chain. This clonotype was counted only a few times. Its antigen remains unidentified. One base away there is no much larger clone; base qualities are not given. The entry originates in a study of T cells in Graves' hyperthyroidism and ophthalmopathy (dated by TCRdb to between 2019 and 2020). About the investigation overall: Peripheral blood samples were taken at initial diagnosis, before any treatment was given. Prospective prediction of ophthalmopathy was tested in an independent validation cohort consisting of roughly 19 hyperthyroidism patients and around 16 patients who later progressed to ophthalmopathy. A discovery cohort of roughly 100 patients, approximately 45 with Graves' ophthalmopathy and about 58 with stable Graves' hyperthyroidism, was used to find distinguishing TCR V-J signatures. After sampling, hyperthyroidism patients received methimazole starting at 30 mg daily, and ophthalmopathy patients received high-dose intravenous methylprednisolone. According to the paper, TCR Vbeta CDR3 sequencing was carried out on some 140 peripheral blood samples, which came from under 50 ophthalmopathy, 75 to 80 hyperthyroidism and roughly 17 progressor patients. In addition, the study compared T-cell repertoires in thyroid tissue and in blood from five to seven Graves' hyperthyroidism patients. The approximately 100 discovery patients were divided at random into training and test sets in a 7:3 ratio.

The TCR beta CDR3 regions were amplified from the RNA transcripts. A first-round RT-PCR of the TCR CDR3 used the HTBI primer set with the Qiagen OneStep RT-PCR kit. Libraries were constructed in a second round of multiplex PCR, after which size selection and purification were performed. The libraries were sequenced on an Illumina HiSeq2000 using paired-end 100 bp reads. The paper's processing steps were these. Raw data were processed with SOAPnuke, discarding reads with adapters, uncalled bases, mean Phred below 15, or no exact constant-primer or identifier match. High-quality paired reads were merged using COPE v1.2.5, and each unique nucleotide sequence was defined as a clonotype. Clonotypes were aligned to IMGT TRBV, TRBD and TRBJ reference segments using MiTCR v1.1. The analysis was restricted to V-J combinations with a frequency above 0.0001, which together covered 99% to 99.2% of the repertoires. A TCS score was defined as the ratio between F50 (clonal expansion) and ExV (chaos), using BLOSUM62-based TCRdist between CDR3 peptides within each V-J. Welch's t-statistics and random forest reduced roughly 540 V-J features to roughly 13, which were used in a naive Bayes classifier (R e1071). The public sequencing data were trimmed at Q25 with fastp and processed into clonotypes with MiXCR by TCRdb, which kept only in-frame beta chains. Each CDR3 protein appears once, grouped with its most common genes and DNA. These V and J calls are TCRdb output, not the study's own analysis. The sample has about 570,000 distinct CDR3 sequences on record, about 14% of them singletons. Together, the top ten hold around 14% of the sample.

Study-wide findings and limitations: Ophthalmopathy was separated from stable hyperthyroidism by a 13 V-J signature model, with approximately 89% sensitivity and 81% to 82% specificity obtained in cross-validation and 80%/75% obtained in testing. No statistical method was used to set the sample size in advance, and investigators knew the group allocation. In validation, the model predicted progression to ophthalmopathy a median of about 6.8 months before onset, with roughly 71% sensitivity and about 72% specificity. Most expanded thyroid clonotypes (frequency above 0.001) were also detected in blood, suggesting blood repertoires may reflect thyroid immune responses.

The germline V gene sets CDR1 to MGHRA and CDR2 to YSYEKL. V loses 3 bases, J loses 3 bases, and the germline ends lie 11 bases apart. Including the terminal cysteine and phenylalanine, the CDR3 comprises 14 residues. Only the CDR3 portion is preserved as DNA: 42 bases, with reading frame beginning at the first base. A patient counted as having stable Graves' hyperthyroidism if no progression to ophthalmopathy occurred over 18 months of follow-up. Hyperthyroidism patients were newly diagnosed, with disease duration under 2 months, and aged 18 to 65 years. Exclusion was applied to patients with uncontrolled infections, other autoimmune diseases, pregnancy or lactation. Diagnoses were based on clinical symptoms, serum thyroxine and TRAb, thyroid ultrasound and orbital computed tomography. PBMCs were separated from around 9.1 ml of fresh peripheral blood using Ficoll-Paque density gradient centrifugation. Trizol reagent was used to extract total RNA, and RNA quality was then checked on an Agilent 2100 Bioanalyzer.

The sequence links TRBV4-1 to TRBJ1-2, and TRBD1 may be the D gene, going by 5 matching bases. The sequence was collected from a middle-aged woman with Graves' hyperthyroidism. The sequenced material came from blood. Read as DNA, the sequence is TGCGCCAGCAGCCAGGGACCTCTTGACTATGGCTACACCTTC. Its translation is CASSQGPLDYGYTF.